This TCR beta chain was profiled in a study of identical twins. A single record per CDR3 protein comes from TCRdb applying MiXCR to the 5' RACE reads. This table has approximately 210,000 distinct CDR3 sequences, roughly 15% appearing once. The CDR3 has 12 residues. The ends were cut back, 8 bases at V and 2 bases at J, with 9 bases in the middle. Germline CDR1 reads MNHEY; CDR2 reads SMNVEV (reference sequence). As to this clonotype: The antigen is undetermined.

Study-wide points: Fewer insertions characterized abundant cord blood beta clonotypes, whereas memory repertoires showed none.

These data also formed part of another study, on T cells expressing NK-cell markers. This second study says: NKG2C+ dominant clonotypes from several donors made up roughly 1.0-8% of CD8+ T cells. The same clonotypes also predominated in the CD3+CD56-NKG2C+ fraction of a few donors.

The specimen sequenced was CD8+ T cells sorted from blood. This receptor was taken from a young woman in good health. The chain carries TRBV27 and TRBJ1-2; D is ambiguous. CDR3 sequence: CASPEMNYGYTF. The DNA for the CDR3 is TGTGCCAGCCCAGAAATGAACTATGGCTACACCTTC.